This T cell receptor beta chain was recovered during a study of OX40 agonist ivuxolimab in advanced cancers. Overall study results and limits: The study found that CD8+ T cells averaged more expanded clones than CD4+. The CD4+ and CD8+ T cells in the blood had expanded clonally by week 6 at 0.1 to 3.0 mg/kg. Which antigen the expanded peripheral T cells recognized is unknown.

The CDR3 contains 14 residues. CDR1 and CDR2 from the germline V gene are SGDLS and YYNGEE. V lost 7 bases, J lost 0 bases, and 5 bases stayed unmatched. This clone is a singleton in its sample. What it binds is unknown. Sequencing used immunoSEQ multiplex PCR; TCRdb keeps in-frame clones, though not all of them. The sample consists of about 16,000 clones, approximately 86% of them appearing once. The sample here was CD4+ or CD8+ T cells sorted from blood, taken in a trial of the OX40 agonist ivuxolimab. The source is an adult with an advanced solid tumor such as melanoma, head and neck, liver or kidney cancer. The chain joins TRBV9 to TRBJ2-3; 7 bases align to TRBD2. The CDR3 sequence: CASAGATSTDTQYF. The CDR3 nucleotides read TGTGCCAGCGCGGGAGCGACTAGCACAGATACGCAGTATTTT.